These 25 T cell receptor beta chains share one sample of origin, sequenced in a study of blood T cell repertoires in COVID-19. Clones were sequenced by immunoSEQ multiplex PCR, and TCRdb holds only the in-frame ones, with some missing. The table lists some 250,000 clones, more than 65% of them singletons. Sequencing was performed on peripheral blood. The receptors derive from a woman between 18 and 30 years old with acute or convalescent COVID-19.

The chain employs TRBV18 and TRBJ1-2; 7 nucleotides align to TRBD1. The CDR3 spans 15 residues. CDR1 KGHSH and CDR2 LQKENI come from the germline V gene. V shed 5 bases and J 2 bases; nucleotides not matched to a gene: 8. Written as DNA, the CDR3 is TGTGCCAGCTCATCCGGACAGGAGATCAACTATGGCTACACCTTC. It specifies CASSSGQEINYGYTF.

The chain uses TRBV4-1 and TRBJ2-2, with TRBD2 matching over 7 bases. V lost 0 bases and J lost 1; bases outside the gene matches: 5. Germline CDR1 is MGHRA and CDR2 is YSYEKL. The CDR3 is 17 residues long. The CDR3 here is CASSQEYPGGNTGELFF. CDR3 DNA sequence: TGCGCCAGCAGCCAAGAATATCCGGGGGGGAACACCGGGGAGCTGTTTTTT.

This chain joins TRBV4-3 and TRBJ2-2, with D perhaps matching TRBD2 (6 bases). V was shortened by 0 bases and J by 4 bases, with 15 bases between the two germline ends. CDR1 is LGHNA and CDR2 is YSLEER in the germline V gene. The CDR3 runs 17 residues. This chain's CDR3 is CASSQDWASEGTGELFF. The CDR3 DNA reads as TGCGCCAGCAGCCAAGATTGGGCTAGCGAGGGCACCGGGGAGCTGTTTTTT.

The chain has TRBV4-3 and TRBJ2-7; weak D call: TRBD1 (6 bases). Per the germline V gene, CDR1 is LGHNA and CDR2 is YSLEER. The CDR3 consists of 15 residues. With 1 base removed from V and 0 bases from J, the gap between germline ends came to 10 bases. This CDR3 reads CASSQGTAASYEQYF. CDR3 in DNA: TGCGCCAGCAGCCAAGGGACAGCGGCCTCCTACGAGCAGTACTTC.

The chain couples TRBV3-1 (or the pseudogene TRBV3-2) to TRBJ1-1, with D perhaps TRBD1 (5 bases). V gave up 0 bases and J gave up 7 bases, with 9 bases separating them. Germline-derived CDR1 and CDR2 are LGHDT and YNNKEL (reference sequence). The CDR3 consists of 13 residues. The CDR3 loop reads CASSQEVGLEAFF. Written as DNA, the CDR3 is TGTGCCAGCAGCCAAGAAGTGGGGCTTGAAGCTTTCTTT.

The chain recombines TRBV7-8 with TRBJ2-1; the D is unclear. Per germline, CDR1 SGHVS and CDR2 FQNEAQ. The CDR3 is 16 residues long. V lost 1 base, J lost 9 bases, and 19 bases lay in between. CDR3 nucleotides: TGTGCCAGCAGCTTAGGGGTAGGTCTTCCCGGGTCTGAGCAGTTCTTC. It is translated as CASSLGVGLPGSEQFF. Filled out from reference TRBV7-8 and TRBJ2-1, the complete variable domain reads GAGVSQSPRYKVAKRGQDVALRCDPISGHVSLFWYQQALGQGPEFLTYFQNEAQLDKSGLPSDRFFAERPEGSVSTLKIQRTQQEDSAVYLCASSLGVGLPGSEQFFGPGTRLTVL.

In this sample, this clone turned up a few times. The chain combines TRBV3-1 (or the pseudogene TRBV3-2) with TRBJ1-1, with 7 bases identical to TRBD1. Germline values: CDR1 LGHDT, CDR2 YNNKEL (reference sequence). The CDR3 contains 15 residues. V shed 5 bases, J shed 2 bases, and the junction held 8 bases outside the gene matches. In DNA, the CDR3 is TGTGCCAGCAGCGTGATACAGGGGACAAACACTGAAGCTTTCTTT. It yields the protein CASSVIQGTNTEAFF.

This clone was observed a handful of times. CDR3 loop: CASSPQGVETEAFF. DNA for the CDR3: TGTGCCAGCTCACCACAGGGGGTAGAAACTGAAGCTTTCTTT. The chain links TRBV18 to TRBJ1-1, with a possible D match to TRBD1 (6 bases). In germline, CDR1 is KGHSH, CDR2 LQKENI. The ends were cut back, 1 base at V and 5 bases at J, with 11 bases in the middle. The CDR3 loop spans 14 amino acids.

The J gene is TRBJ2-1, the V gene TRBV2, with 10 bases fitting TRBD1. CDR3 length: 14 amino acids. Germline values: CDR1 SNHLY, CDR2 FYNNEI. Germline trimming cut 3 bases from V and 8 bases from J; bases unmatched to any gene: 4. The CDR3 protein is CASSDPDRGHEQFF. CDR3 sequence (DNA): TGTGCCAGCAGTGATCCCGACAGGGGGCATGAGCAGTTCTTC.

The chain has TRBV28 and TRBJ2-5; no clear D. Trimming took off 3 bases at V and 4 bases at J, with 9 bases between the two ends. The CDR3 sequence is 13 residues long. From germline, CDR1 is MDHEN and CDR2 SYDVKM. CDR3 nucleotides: TGTGCCAGCAGTTTTAGTCATACAGAGACCCAGTACTTC. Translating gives CASSFSHTETQYF. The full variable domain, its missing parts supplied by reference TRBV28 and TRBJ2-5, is DVKVTQSSRYLVKRTGEKVFLECVQDMDHENMFWYRQDPGLGLRLIYFSYDVKMKEKGDIPEGYSVSREKKERFSLILESASTNQTSMYLCASSFSHTETQYFGPGTRLLVL.

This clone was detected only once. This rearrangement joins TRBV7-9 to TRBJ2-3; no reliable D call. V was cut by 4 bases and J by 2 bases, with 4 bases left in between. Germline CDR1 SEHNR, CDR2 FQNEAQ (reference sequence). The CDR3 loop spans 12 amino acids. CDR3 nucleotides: TGTGCCAGCAGCTCCTACACAGATACGCAGTATTTT. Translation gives CASSSYTDTQYF.

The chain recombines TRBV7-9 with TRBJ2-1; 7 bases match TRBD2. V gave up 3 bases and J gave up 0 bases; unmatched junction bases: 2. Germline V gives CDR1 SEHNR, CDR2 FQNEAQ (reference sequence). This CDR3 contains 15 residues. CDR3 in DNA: TGTGCCAGCAGCTTCGGGGAGGGCTCCTACAATGAGCAGTTCTTC. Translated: CASSFGEGSYNEQFF.

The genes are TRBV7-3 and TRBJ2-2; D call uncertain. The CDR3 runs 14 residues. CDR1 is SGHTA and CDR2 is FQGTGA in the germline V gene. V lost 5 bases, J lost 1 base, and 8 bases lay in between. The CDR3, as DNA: TGTGCCAGCAGCCATACTATGAACACCGGGGAGCTGTTTTTT. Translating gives CASSHTMNTGELFF. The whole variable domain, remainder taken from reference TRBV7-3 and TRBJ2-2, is GAGVSQTPSNKVTEKGKYVELRCDPISGHTALYWYRQSLGQGPEFLIYFQGTGAADDSGLPNDRFFAVRPEGSVSTLKIQRTERGDSAVYLCASSHTMNTGELFFGEGSRLTVL.

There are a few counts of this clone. The CDR3 bases are TGCAGCGCTGGGGACAGCGAGCCCCACGAGCAGTACTTC. Translated: CSAGDSEPHEQYF. V gene TRBV29-1 combines with J gene TRBJ2-7, with TRBD1 identical over 7 bases. After removal of 7 bases from V and 5 bases from J, the junction contained 11 bases not matched to a gene. Germline lookup yields CDR1 SQVTM and CDR2 ANQGSEA. The CDR3 runs 13 residues.

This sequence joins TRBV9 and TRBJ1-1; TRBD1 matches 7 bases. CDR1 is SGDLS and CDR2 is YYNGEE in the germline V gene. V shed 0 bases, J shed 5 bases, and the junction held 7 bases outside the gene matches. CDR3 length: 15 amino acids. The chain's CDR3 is CASSVETGRKTEAFF. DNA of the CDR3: TGTGCCAGCAGCGTAGAGACAGGGAGGAAGACTGAAGCTTTCTTT.

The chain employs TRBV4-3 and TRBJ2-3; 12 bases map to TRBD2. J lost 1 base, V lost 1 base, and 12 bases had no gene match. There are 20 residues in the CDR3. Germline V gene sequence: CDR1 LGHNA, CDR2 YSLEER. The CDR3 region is CASSQGGLTSGSEGTDTQYF. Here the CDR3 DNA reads TGCGCCAGCAGCCAAGGGGGGTTGACTAGCGGGAGCGAAGGCACAGATACGCAGTATTTT.

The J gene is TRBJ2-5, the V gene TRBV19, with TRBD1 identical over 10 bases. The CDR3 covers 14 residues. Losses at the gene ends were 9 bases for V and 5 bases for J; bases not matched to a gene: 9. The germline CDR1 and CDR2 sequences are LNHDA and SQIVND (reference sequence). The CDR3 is CASRDRGRGETQYF. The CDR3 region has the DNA TGTGCCAGCAGGGACAGGGGTCGAGGGGAGACCCAGTACTTC.

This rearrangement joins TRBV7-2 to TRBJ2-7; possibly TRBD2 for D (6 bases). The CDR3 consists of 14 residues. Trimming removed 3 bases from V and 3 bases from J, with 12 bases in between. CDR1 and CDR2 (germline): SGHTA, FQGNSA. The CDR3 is CASSFSGNNYEQYF. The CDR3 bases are TGTGCCAGCAGCTTTAGCGGAAACAACTACGAGCAGTACTTC.

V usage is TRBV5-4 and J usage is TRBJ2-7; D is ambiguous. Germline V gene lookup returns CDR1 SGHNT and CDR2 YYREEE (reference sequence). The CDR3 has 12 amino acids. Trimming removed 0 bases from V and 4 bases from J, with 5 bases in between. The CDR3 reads CASSLESYEQYF. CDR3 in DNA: TGTGCCAGCAGCTTGGAATCGTACGAGCAGTACTTC.

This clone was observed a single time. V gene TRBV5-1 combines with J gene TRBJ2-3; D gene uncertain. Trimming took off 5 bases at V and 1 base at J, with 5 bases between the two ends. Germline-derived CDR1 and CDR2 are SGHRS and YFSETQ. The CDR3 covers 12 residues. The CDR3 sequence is CASSEGTDTQYF. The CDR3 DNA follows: TGCGCCAGCAGTGAGGGCACAGATACGCAGTATTTT. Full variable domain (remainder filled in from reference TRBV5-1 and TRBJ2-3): KAGVTQTPRYLIKTRGQQVTLSCSPISGHRSVSWYQQTPGQGLQFLFEYFSETQRNKGNFPGRFSGRQFSNSRSEMNVSTLELGDSALYLCASSEGTDTQYFGPGTRLTVL.

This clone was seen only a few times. CDR3 nucleotides: TGTGCTAGTGGCCAAAGCGGGAGGGGGATCGGGGATACGCAGTATTTT. Amino acids: CASGQSGRGIGDTQYF. V gene TRBV12-5 combines with J gene TRBJ2-3, with 10 bases lining up with TRBD2. The CDR3 consists of 16 residues. Per germline, CDR1 LGHNT and CDR2 FRNRAP. Trimming removed 6 bases from V and 6 bases from J; junction bases left unmatched: 12. The variable domain in full, completed from reference TRBV12-5 and TRBJ2-3, reads DARVTQTPRHKVTEMGQEVTMRCQPILGHNTVFWYRQTMMQGLELLAYFRNRAPLDDSGMPKDRFSAEMPDATLATLKIQPSEPRDSAVYFCASGQSGRGIGDTQYFGPGTRLTVL.

The CDR3 DNA is TGTGCCAGCAGTTCCGGGGACACCGGGGAGCTGTTTTTT. Amino acid sequence: CASSSGDTGELFF. V gene TRBV27 combines with J gene TRBJ2-2; TRBD2 is a possible D gene (5 bases). Germline CDR1 MNHEY, CDR2 SMNVEV (reference sequence). This CDR3 is 13 amino acids long. V dropped 4 bases and J dropped 3 bases, with 6 bases sitting between them.

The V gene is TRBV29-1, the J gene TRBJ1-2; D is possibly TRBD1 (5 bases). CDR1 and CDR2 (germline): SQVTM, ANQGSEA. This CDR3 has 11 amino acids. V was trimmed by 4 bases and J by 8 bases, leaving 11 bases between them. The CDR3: CSVVGGDGYTF. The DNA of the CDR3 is TGCAGCGTTGTGGGAGGGGACGGCTACACCTTC.

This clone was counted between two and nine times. Here the CDR3 reads CASSPRTSGTGGELFF. The CDR3, as DNA: TGTGCCAGCAGCCCGCGGACTAGCGGGACTGGCGGGGAGCTGTTTTTT. V usage is TRBV7-2 and J usage is TRBJ2-2; TRBD2 agrees at 12 bases. The CDR3 covers 16 residues. The germline gives CDR1 SGHTA, CDR2 FQGNSA. V dropped 5 bases and J dropped 7; count of bases not matched to a gene: 8.

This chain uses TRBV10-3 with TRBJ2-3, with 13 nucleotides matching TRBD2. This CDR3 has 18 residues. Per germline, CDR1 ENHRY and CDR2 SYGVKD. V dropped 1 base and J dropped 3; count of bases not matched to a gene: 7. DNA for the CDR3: TGTGCCATCAGTGAGTGGGGGGGACTAGCGGGATCTACAGATACGCAGTATTTT. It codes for CAISEWGGLAGSTDTQYF.